Shown below are 4 T cell receptor beta chains from a single sample sequenced in a study of high-grade serous ovarian cancer treatment subgroups. Tumor tissue was taken before any definitive surgery or chemotherapy was given. TCRdb keeps only in-frame clones here, not all; method: immunoSEQ multiplex PCR. The table has nearly 8,000 clones, under 85% seen once. Sequenced sample: tumor tissue. The receptors originated from a human donor with high-grade serous ovarian cancer.

The gene calls are TRBV29-1 and TRBJ2-7; D is possibly TRBD2 (6 bases). V lost 4 bases, J lost 5 bases, and 18 bases lay in between. The CDR3 length is 14 residues. Looked up from germline, CDR1 is SQVTM and CDR2 is ANQGSEA. CDR3 bases: TGCAGCGTTGGCAAGGCGGGCGGAGGGGACGAGCAGTACTTC. It specifies CSVGKAGGGDEQYF.

The J gene is TRBJ1-3, the V gene TRBV30; 8 nucleotides align to TRBD1. Germline lookup yields CDR1 GTSNPN and CDR2 SVGIG (reference sequence). The CDR3 length is 12 residues. J gave up 2 bases and V 8 bases, and 2 bases lay outside the gene matches. CDR3 DNA: TGTGCCGGACAGGGTACTGGAAACACCATATATTTT. This translates into CAGQGTGNTIYF. Full variable domain (remainder filled in from reference TRBV30 and TRBJ1-3): SQTIHQWPATLVQPVGSPLSLECTVEGTSNPNLYWYRQAAGRGLQLLFYSVGIGQISSEVPQNLSASRPQDRQFILSSKKLLLSDSGFYLCAGQGTGNTIYFGEGSWLTVV.

V and J are TRBV6-6 and TRBJ1-1, with D uncertain. From germline, CDR1 is MNHNY and CDR2 SVGAGI (reference sequence). The V and J ends lost 2 bases and 1 base respectively, with 5 bases between them. The CDR3 has 13 amino acids. The CDR3 DNA follows: TGTGCCAGCAGTTACCCGGGGAACACTGAAGCTTTCTTT. Encoded protein: CASSYPGNTEAFF.

This chain uses TRBV6-5 with TRBJ2-1; D uncertain. CDR3 length: 13 amino acids. Per germline, CDR1 MNHEY and CDR2 SVGAGI. V was clipped by 0 bases and J by 8 bases, with 8 bases between them. CDR3 nucleotides: TGTGCCAGCAGTTACTCGGGAACGGATGAGCAGTTCTTC. It codes for CASSYSGTDEQFF.